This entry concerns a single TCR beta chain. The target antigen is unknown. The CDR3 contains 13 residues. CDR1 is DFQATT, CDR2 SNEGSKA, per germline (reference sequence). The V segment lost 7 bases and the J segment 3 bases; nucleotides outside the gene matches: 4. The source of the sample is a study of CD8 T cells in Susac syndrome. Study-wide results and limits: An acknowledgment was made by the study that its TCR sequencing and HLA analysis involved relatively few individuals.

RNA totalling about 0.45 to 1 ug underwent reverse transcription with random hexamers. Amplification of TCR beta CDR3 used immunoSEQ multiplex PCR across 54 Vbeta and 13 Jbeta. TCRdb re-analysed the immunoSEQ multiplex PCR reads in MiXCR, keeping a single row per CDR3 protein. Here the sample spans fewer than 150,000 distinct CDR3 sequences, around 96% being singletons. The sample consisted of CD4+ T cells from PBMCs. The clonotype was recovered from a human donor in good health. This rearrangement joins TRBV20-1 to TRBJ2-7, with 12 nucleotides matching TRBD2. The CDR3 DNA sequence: TGCAGTGTTCCGACTAGCGGGAGCTACGAGCAGTACTTC. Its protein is CSVPTSGSYEQYF.